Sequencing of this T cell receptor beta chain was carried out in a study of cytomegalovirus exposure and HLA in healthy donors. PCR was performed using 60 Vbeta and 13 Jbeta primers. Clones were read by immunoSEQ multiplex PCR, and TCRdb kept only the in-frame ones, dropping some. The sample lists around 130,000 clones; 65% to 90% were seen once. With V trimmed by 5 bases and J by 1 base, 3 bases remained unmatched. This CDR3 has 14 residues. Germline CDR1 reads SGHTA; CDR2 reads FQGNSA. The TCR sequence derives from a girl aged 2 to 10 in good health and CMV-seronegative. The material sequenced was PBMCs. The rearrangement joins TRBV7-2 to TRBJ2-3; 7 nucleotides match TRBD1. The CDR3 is CASSRDRGTDTQYF. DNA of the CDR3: TGTGCCAGCAGCCGGGACAGAGGCACAGATACGCAGTATTTT.